The T cell receptor beta chain under discussion was sequenced for a study of T cell responses to AZD1222 COVID-19 vaccine. Repertoires were generated with immunoSEQ multiplex PCR, while TCRdb's copy carries only in-frame clones and drops some. The repertoire includes 60,000 to 75,000 clones, roughly 80% of them detected once, and roughly 3.6% sits in the top ten. This sequence was found in an adult who received the AZD1222 COVID-19 vaccine. The sample was peripheral blood, taken 28 days after the second AZD1222 dose.

The CDR3 loop is CASSAGTGTHSYEQYF. CDR3 nucleotides: TGTGCCAGCAGTGCCGGGACAGGGACCCACTCCTACGAGCAGTACTTC. The chain couples TRBV9 to TRBJ2-7; 9 bases line up with TRBD1. The ends lost 5 bases at V and 0 bases at J; junction bases unmatched: 9. The CDR3 loop spans 16 amino acids. The germline V gene has CDR1 SGDLS and CDR2 YYNGEE.